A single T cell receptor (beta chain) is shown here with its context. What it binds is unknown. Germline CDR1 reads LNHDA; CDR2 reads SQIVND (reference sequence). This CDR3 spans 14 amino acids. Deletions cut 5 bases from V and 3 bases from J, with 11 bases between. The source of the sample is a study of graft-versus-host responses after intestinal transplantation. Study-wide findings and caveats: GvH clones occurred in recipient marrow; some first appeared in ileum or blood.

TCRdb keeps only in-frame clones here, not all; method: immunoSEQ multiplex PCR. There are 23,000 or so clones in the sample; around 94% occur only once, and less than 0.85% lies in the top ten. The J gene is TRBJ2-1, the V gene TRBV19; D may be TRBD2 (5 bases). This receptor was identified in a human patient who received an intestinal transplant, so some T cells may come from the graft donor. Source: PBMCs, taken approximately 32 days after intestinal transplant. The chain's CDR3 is CASSPGGGYNEQFF. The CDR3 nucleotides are TGTGCCAGTAGTCCCGGAGGAGGCTACAATGAGCAGTTCTTC.